This T cell receptor beta chain comes out of a study of CD8+ T cells in alopecia areata. This CDR3 spans 14 amino acids. CDR1 is PRHDT and CDR2 is FYEKMQ in the germline V gene (reference sequence). V shed 3 bases, J shed 9 bases, and the junction held 6 bases outside the gene matches. Reverse transcribed after extraction, RNA yielded cDNA as the sequencing template. The repertoire was sequenced with immunoSEQ multiplex PCR; TCRdb's copy has only in-frame clones and lacks some. The sample lists 55,000 to 65,000 clones, 44% occurring once. In regard to this clone: Its target is not known.

Alopecia areata patients had lesional scalp punch biopsies and peripheral blood taken from them. Sorting of CD4+ and CD8+ T cells was performed on PBMCs. Points from the study as a whole: Possibly because of HLA-related factors, TCR sharing was less clear across patients than in mice. Lesional scalp exceeded normal scalp in clonality, especially in alopecia totalis/universalis.

The receptor's source is a human donor with alopecia areata. The sequencing sample was made of NKG2D-low CD8+ T cells sorted from blood. V and J are TRBV13 and TRBJ2-1; 9 bases align to TRBD1. The DNA of the CDR3 is TGTGCCAGCAGCTTTGGGACAGGGTCGAGTGAGCAGTTCTTC. This sequence encodes CASSFGTGSSEQFF.